This record looks at one TCR beta chain sequence and its context. What it recognizes is unknown. V lost 0 bases to trimming and J lost 6 bases, with 7 bases between them. The CDR3 contains 13 residues. The germline V gene encodes CDR1 SEHNR and CDR2 FQNEAQ (reference sequence). This sample stems from a study of OX40 agonist ivuxolimab in advanced cancers. Across the whole study: Dose-escalation patients' cancers were hepatocellular carcinoma, melanoma, renal cell or head and neck cancer. Study-wide results and limits: CD4+ and CD8+ T cells in blood underwent clonal expansion by week 6 at 0.1 to 3.0 mg/kg.

Sequencing was performed with immunoSEQ multiplex PCR; in TCRdb, only in-frame clones are kept and a portion is missing. There are about 86,000 clones in the sample; 89% occur only once, and approximately 0.19% lies in the top ten. It was autoimmune disease history or systemic immunosuppression that excluded patients. Blood draws occurred at baseline, cycle 4 day 1, and cycle 7 day 1. The sequence derives from an adult with an advanced solid tumor such as melanoma, head and neck, liver or kidney cancer. Specimen: CD4+ or CD8+ T cells sorted from blood, collected in a trial of the OX40 agonist ivuxolimab. The J gene is TRBJ2-3, the V gene TRBV7-9; D is ambiguous. The chain's CDR3 is CASSLAPGDTQYF. CDR3 in DNA: TGTGCCAGCAGCTTAGCGCCTGGGGATACGCAGTATTTT.